This T cell receptor beta chain emerged from a study of T cells after yellow fever vaccination (dated by TCRdb to about 2019). For context, the study as a whole: Libraries from fractions with low cell numbers were prepared with the SMART-Seq v4 Ultra Low Input RNA kit. Blood was drawn at multiple timepoints before and after primary and secondary immunization, with bulk PBMC replicates and cell subsets isolated. Two healthy male donors made up the cohort, one aged 18 to 30 years and the other aged 30 to 40 years. Bulk TCR alpha and beta repertoires were sequenced longitudinally to track T-cell clones before and after primary and booster YFV17D yellow fever vaccination. The research as a whole found: Because abundant contaminating clonotypes from the bulk population could be contained in FACS-sorted repertoires, computational filtering was required. Because only a couple of donors were included in the study, the extent to which the findings can be generalized is limited. After the booster, most of the clones that had expanded following primary vaccination were detected again (around 95% of CD4 and roughly nine tenths of CD8), which suggests that memory was broadly maintained. Compared with the primary T-cell response, the secondary T-cell response was weaker but faster, peaking on day 5 rather than day 15. A small share of clonotypes occurred in both CD4 and CD8 compartments, likely arising from convergent recombination.

This clonotype showed up just a few times. Its recognized antigen is unknown. No base quality values were provided; no much bigger clone lies one nucleotide off. TCR cDNA was synthesized by 5'RACE template switching, through which a universal primer site and unique molecular identifiers were introduced. Priming of cDNA synthesis was performed from both the TCR alpha and TCR beta constant segments. Library amplification used two PCR steps, and the second PCR step added sample barcodes and sequencing adapters. Libraries were sequenced on Illumina HiSeq 2500 (2x100 bp) or NovaSeq (2x150 bp). Regarding the original processing steps: MIGEC handled demultiplexing of reads and collapsing into UMI consensus sequences, while MiXCR performed V(D)J alignment. Vaccine-responding clonotypes were defined with edgeR using replicate PBMC samples, requiring FDR below 0.01 and a log2 fold change above 5 up to day 15. CD4 or CD8 identity was assigned to each bulk clonotype according to whether the clonotype was present at higher abundance in the sequenced CD4 repertoire or the sequenced CD8 repertoire. In-frame beta chains were kept once TCRdb had trimmed the public reads at Q25 with fastp and called clones with MiXCR. Rows matching on CDR3 protein sequence are summarized as one entry with the most common DNA and genes. The V and J calls and clone size are TCRdb's, not the authors'. Counted in this sample were about 330,000 distinct CDR3 sequences; about 6.9% of them appeared once. The top ten clones comprise 18% of the sample.

This specimen's treatment or condition label, interpreted: live attenuated yellow fever vaccine strain. At each blood-draw timepoint, two biological replicates of bulk PBMCs were obtained. PBMCs were isolated from peripheral blood using a standard Ficoll-Paque protocol. RNA was extracted with TriZol from bulk PBMCs, CD4 and CD8 fractions, and dextramer-positive and dextramer-negative fractions. The CDR3 numbers 16 residues from cysteine through phenylalanine. CDR3 DNA only is kept here, 48 bases in frame from base 1. The germline V gene (reference sequence) gives CDR1 as SGHNT and CDR2 as YYREEE. V ends up 4 bases short and J 4 bases short, with an unmatched junction base count of 13.

The origin of this receptor is a young man who received the YFV17D yellow fever vaccine. The source material was PBMCs, sampled approximately 40 days after the first yellow fever vaccination. The chain uses TRBV5-4 and TRBJ2-7; TRBD1 aligns with 8 central bases. The nucleotide sequence is TGTGCCAGCAGCGCCTCGGGCGGGACAGGAGGTTACGAGCAGTACTTC. It encodes CASSASGGTGGYEQYF.